The rows below give T cell receptor beta chains drawn from one sample of a study of shared clonotypes between healthy human individuals. Sequencing was performed with immunoSEQ multiplex PCR; in TCRdb, only in-frame clones are kept and a portion is missing. The sample consists of millions of clones, 85% to 95% of them appearing once. The sample consisted of naive CD4+ T cells sorted from blood. Receptors originate from a man aged 18-30 years in good health. The CDR3 runs from the conserved cysteine through the conserved F or W. A D gene is named only where the DNA matches it firmly. Where a row states a size, it is once, few, many or the class of an expanded clone; other rows omit it.

D gene: NA; clone size: NA; J gene: TRBJ2-5; V gene: TRBV11-2; CDR3 DNA: TGTGCCAGCAGCTTATTACAGGGCCTGTACCAAGAGACCCAGTACTTC; CDR3 protein: CASSLLQGLYQETQYF
D gene: NA; clone size: NA; J gene: TRBJ1-3; V gene: TRBV7-9; CDR3 DNA: TGTGCCAGCAGCTGGACGTCTGGAAACACCATATATTTT; CDR3 protein: CASSWTSGNTIYF
D gene: NA; clone size: NA; J gene: TRBJ1-5; V gene: TRBV6-1; CDR3 DNA: TGTGCCAGCAGACTAGACAGTTCTAGCAATCAGCCCCAGCATTTT; CDR3 protein: CASRLDSSSNQPQHF
D gene: TRBD1; clone size: NA; J gene: TRBJ1-5; V gene: TRBV15; CDR3 DNA: TGTGCCACCAGCAGCTATCCGACAGGGATCAGAAATCAGCCCCAGCATTTT; CDR3 protein: CATSSYPTGIRNQPQHF
D gene: NA; clone size: once; J gene: TRBJ1-3; V gene: TRBV19; CDR3 DNA: TGTGCCGTGGTAGGGGCTGGAAACACCATATATTTT; CDR3 protein: CAVVGAGNTIYF
D gene: TRBD1; clone size: NA; J gene: TRBJ1-2; V gene: TRBV18; CDR3 DNA: TGTGCCAGCTCACTACAGGGGAGGAGTTATGGCTACACCTTC; CDR3 protein: CASSLQGRSYGYTF
D gene: NA; clone size: NA; J gene: TRBJ1-2; V gene: TRBV21-1; CDR3 DNA: TGTGCCAGCAGCAACAGGGCGGGCTACACCTTC; CDR3 protein: CASSNRAGYTF
D gene: TRBD2; clone size: once; J gene: TRBJ2-7; V gene: TRBV2; CDR3 DNA: TGTGCCAGCAGAGCGACTAGCGGGAGGGCCGGCGAGCAGTACTTC; CDR3 protein: CASRATSGRAGEQYF
D gene: TRBD1; clone size: NA; J gene: TRBJ1-1; V gene: TRBV7-2; CDR3 DNA: TGTGCCAGCAGCACCGTACAGGGGGCTCGTGAAGCTTTCTTT; CDR3 protein: CASSTVQGAREAFF
D gene: TRBD2; clone size: NA; J gene: TRBJ2-2; V gene: TRBV7-2; CDR3 DNA: TGTGCCAGCAGCTTGCGACTAGCGGGAGGGCCCACCGGGGAGCTGTTTTTT; CDR3 protein: CASSLRLAGGPTGELFF
D gene: TRBD2; clone size: many; J gene: TRBJ2-7; V gene: TRBV2; CDR3 DNA: TGTGCCAGCAGTCCCGGACTAGCACGCGAGCAGTACTTC; CDR3 protein: CASSPGLAREQYF
D gene: TRBD1; clone size: NA; J gene: TRBJ1-5; V gene: TRBV7-6; CDR3 DNA: TGTGCCAGCAGCCCGGGACAGGGGTCCAATCAGCCCCAGCATTTT; CDR3 protein: CASSPGQGSNQPQHF
D gene: TRBD1; clone size: NA; J gene: TRBJ1-1; V gene: TRBV28; CDR3 DNA: TGTGCCAGCAGTTCTCGACAGGGTGGCACTGAAGCTTTCTTT; CDR3 protein: CASSSRQGGTEAFF
D gene: NA; clone size: NA; J gene: TRBJ2-3; V gene: TRBV6-6; CDR3 DNA: TGTGCCAGCAGGTACAGGGATTATACAGATACGCAGTATTTT; CDR3 protein: CASRYRDYTDTQYF
D gene: NA; clone size: NA; J gene: TRBJ1-3; V gene: TRBV7-9; CDR3 DNA: TGTGCCAGCGGTACAGGGTTCTCTGGAAACACCATATATTTT; CDR3 protein: CASGTGFSGNTIYF
D gene: TRBD1; clone size: NA; J gene: TRBJ2-7; V gene: TRBV7-9; CDR3 DNA: TGTGCCAGCAGCTCAAGCAGGGGGAGCGACGAGCAGTACTTC; CDR3 protein: CASSSSRGSDEQYF